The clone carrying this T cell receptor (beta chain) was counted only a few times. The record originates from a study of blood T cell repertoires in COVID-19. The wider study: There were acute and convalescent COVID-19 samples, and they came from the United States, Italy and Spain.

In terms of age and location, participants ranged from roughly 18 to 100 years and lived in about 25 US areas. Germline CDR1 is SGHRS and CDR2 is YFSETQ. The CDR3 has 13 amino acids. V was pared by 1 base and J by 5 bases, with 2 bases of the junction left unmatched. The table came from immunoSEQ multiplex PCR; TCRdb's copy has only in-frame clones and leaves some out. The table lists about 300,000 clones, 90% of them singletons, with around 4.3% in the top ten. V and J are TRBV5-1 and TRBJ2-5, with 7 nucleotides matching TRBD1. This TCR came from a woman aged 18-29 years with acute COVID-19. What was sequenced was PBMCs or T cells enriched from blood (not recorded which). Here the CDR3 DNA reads TGCGCCAGCAGCTTGACAGGGGAGGAGACCCAGTACTTC. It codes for CASSLTGEETQYF.